These 6 T cell receptor beta chains came from one sample sequenced in a study of shared clonotypes between healthy human individuals. Positively selected for CCR7, the CD45RO-negative cells used as naive CD8 cells excluded terminally differentiated effector memory CD45RA+ cells. The repertoire was sequenced with immunoSEQ multiplex PCR; TCRdb's copy has only in-frame clones and lacks some. The sample includes over 2,000,000 clones, just under 95% of them seen just once. Input material: naive CD8+ T cells from PBMCs. All receptors come from a man between 18 and 35 years old in good health. Some clones in this sample may be carry-over from other donors' samples.

The chain employs TRBV2 and TRBJ2-7; possibly TRBD1 for D (6 bases). The CDR3 contains 13 residues. The germline V and J ends were trimmed by 3 bases and 3 bases, with 9 bases remaining between them. Germline loops: CDR1 SNHLY, CDR2 FYNNEI. DNA for the CDR3: TGTGCCAGCAGTGACCGGGACAACTACGAGCAGTACTTC. This sequence encodes CASSDRDNYEQYF.

This sequence joins TRBV11-3 and TRBJ2-1; 7 bases are a match to TRBD2. This CDR3 region has 17 residues. V was clipped by 0 bases and J by 7 bases; unmatched bases: 12. Germline CDR1 SGHNT, CDR2 YENEEA. CDR3 nucleotides: TGTGCCAGCAGCTTAGATCGCCTGGCGGGAGAGCATAATGAGCAGTTCTTC. This codes for CASSLDRLAGEHNEQFF.

The rearrangement links TRBV9 to TRBJ2-7; the match to TRBD2 covers 8 bases. V gave up 3 bases and J gave up 0 bases; unmatched junction bases: 5. Germline V lookup: CDR1 SGDLS, CDR2 YYNGEE. The CDR3 consists of 15 residues. In nucleotides, the CDR3 is TGTGCCAGCAGCGCATCTAGCGGGTTCTCCTACGAGCAGTACTTC. It codes for CASSASSGFSYEQYF.

The V gene is TRBV4-1, the J gene TRBJ2-1; TRBD2 might be the D (5 bases). Germline CDR1 MGHRA, CDR2 YSYEKL. V was clipped by 1 base and J by 8 bases, with 9 bases between them. The CDR3 contains 13 residues. Written as DNA, the CDR3 is TGCGCCAGCAGCCAAGGAGCTAGCCATGAGCAGTTCTTC. Its protein product is CASSQGASHEQFF.

This sequence joins TRBV4-3 and TRBJ2-7; 10 nucleotides line up with TRBD2. Germline CDR1 and CDR2: LGHNA and YSLEER. Unmatched junction bases numbered 4, after V lost 2 bases and J lost 6 bases. This CDR3 has 14 residues. For the CDR3, the DNA is TGCGCCAGCAGCCAAACCGTAGCGGGAGGCGAGCAGTACTTC. Its protein is CASSQTVAGGEQYF.

The chain recombines TRBV4-1 with TRBJ2-2, with 10 bases matching TRBD2. Germline loops: CDR1 MGHRA, CDR2 YSYEKL. V lost 0 bases, J lost 2 bases, and 3 bases stayed unmatched. The CDR3 is made up of 17 amino acids. The chain's CDR3 is CASSQDLLAGNTGELFF. Here the CDR3 DNA reads TGCGCCAGCAGCCAAGATCTACTAGCGGGAAACACCGGGGAGCTGTTTTTT.